Following are 27 T cell receptor beta chains from one sample sequenced in a study of blood T cell repertoires in COVID-19 (dated by TCRdb to 2020 to 2022). The library was prepared using the immunoSEQ multiplex PCR assay. TCRdb took over this immuneACCESS table, retaining in-frame rearrangements with V and J assigned. Such tables are incomplete; in checked studies, under half of the missing clones stem from an unresolved V gene, and the remainder is unexplained. Present in this sample are 240,000 or so clones, 80% to 85% of which were seen just once. The ten largest clones take up 3.4% of the sample. Sequencing input: peripheral blood. The receptors originated from a woman aged 18-29 years with acute or convalescent COVID-19.

This chain links TRBV7-9 with TRBJ2-7; 7 bases match TRBD2. Germline assignment: CDR1 SEHNR and CDR2 FQNEAQ (reference sequence). V was pared by 5 bases and J by 1 base, with 8 bases of the junction left unmatched. The CDR3 runs 15 residues. The CDR3 loop reads CASSHERERSYEQYF. The CDR3 bases are TGTGCCAGCAGCCACGAGCGGGAAAGGTCCTACGAGCAGTACTTC.

The chain uses TRBV6-2 or TRBV6-3 and TRBJ2-1, with 12 bases lining up with TRBD2. J gave up 7 bases and V 6 bases, and 16 bases lay outside the gene matches. The germline CDR1 and CDR2 sequences are MNHEY and SVGEGT. The CDR3 loop spans 18 amino acids. The CDR3, as DNA: TGTGCCAGCAGCAGACCCCGGACTAGCGGGAAAGTGAAAAATGAGCAGTTCTTC. Translation: CASSRPRTSGKVKNEQFF.

The chain couples TRBV30 to TRBJ2-3; TRBD2 agrees at 12 bases. V trimming: 0 bases; J trimming: 4 bases; junction bases outside the gene matches: 5. Germline assignment: CDR1 GTSNPN and CDR2 SVGIG (reference sequence). The CDR3 consists of 16 residues. CDR3 protein: CAWSVWASGRADTQYF. In DNA form, the CDR3 reads TGTGCCTGGAGTGTTTGGGCTAGCGGGAGGGCAGATACGCAGTATTTT.

The V and J genes are TRBV19 and TRBJ1-6; possible D gene TRBD1, 5 bases. Deletions cut 2 bases from V and 7 bases from J, with 12 bases between. Germline V lookup: CDR1 LNHDA, CDR2 SQIVND (reference sequence). The CDR3 consists of 15 residues. The CDR3 DNA reads TGTGCCAGTAGTATAAGTGGGGCGTCCAATTCACCCCTCCACTTT. This translates into CASSISGASNSPLHF.

In DNA, the CDR3 is TGCGCCAGCAAGGGGACTGCCGACGAGCAGTTCTTC. Protein: CASKGTADEQFF. The genes are TRBV5-1 and TRBJ2-1, with D possibly TRBD2 on 6 matching bases. Between the trimmed V and J ends, which lost 6 bases and 10 bases, there was a span of 14 bases. Per germline, CDR1 SGHRS and CDR2 YFSETQ. This CDR3 is built from 12 residues.

With respect to this clone: This sample also contains other DNA sequences that code for the same CDR3. The chain carries TRBV3-1 (or the pseudogene TRBV3-2) and TRBJ2-7; the D gene is possibly TRBD2 (5 bases). The V gene's germline CDR1 is LGHDT and CDR2 YNNKEL (reference sequence). The length of the CDR3 is 16 residues. V lost 1 base, J lost 5 bases, and 18 bases lay in between. This chain's CDR3 is CASSQAPDWIFHEQYF. The CDR3 nucleotides are TGTGCCAGCAGCCAAGCCCCGGACTGGATTTTCCACGAGCAGTACTTC.

The CDR3, as DNA: TGTGCCAGCAGCTTGATCTCGGGAGGGCTAGCCTACAATGAGCAGTTCTTC. Amino acid sequence: CASSLISGGLAYNEQFF. The chain links TRBV5-8 to TRBJ2-1; 8 bases agree with TRBD2. V was pared by 1 base and J by 2 bases, with 8 bases of the junction left unmatched. Germline V gene data show CDR1 as SGHTS and CDR2 as YDEGEE. The length of the CDR3 is 17 residues.

The chain uses TRBV28 and TRBJ2-7; TRBD2 agrees at 7 bases. The V and J ends lost 4 bases and 0 bases, in that order; junction bases with no gene match: 9. CDR1 and CDR2 from the germline V gene are MDHEN and SYDVKM. The CDR3 length is 16 residues. The CDR3 sequence: CASSSLLASSSYEQYF. The CDR3, as DNA: TGTGCCAGCAGTTCCCTACTAGCGTCGAGCTCCTACGAGCAGTACTTC. The whole variable domain, filled in from reference TRBV28 and TRBJ2-7, reads DVKVTQSSRYLVKRTGEKVFLECVQDMDHENMFWYRQDPGLGLRLIYFSYDVKMKEKGDIPEGYSVSREKKERFSLILESASTNQTSMYLCASSSLLASSSYEQYFGPGTRLTVT.

This clone has only a few counts. The chain has TRBV2 and TRBJ1-2; the match to TRBD1 covers 8 bases. CDR1 SNHLY and CDR2 FYNNEI come from the germline V gene. Germline trimming cut 2 bases from V and 8 bases from J; bases unmatched to any gene: 4. The CDR3 covers 13 residues. The CDR3 is CASSEQGAFGYTF. CDR3 coding DNA: TGTGCCAGCAGTGAACAGGGGGCTTTCGGCTACACCTTC.

J is TRBJ2-7 and V is TRBV18, with D possibly TRBD2 on 6 matching bases. From germline, CDR1 is KGHSH and CDR2 LQKENI. The CDR3 length is 15 residues. V lost 4 bases, J lost 3 bases, and 16 bases lay in between. The CDR3, as DNA: TGTGCCAGCTCACTCCCTGGGACTCAAGGCTACGAGCAGTACTTC. Amino acid sequence: CASSLPGTQGYEQYF.

This chain joins TRBV3-1 (or the pseudogene TRBV3-2) and TRBJ2-3, with D unresolved. Trimming took 2 bases from V and 3 from J, leaving 12 bases between them. Germline V gene sequence: CDR1 LGHDT, CDR2 YNNKEL (reference sequence). This CDR3 spans 15 amino acids. The CDR3 DNA follows: TGTGCCAGCAGCCAAAACCGAGCTAGGACAGATACGCAGTATTTT. This encodes CASSQNRARTDTQYF.

The chain couples TRBV29-1 to TRBJ2-1; TRBD2 is a possible D gene (5 bases). V shed 4 bases and J shed 0 bases, with 7 bases lying between them. The CDR3 consists of 13 residues. Germline CDR1 SQVTM, CDR2 ANQGSEA. CDR3 amino acids: CSVGGVSYNEQFF. For the CDR3, the DNA is TGCAGCGTTGGGGGAGTCTCCTACAATGAGCAGTTCTTC.

The chain uses TRBV1 and TRBJ1-3; the D call in the table, TRBD1, was not verified against the DNA. TRBV1 is classified as a pseudogene. The CDR3 runs to 16 residues. CDR3 coding DNA: TGCACCAGCAGCCTACTTGACACAGGCTCTGGAAACACCATATATTTT. Protein: CTSSLLDTGSGNTIYF.

The V gene is TRBV21-1, the J gene TRBJ2-5; the D call TRBD1 from the table was never checked on the DNA. TRBV21-1 is tagged as a pseudogene. The CDR3 covers 13 residues. The CDR3 nucleotides are TGTGCCAGCAGCAACTGGACACAAGAGACCCAGTACTTC. It specifies CASSNWTQETQYF.

This chain connects TRBV28 to TRBJ2-1, with TRBD2 as a possible D gene (6 bases). Germline V gives CDR1 MDHEN, CDR2 SYDVKM. V was trimmed by 2 bases and J by 7 bases, leaving 12 bases between them. The CDR3 is 14 residues long. The CDR3 loop is CASSLPGVGNEQFF. The DNA of the CDR3 is TGTGCCAGCAGTTTACCGGGAGTTGGAAATGAGCAGTTCTTC.

The chain recombines TRBV7-2 with TRBJ1-6; D is uncertain. This CDR3 is 16 amino acids long. Deletions cut 4 bases from V and 0 bases from J, with 10 bases between. Germline CDR1 reads SGHTA; CDR2 reads FQGNSA. As DNA, the CDR3 is TGTGCCAGCAGCTCCACACTAAGCTCCTATAATTCACCCCTCCACTTT. Translating gives CASSSTLSSYNSPLHF. The full variable domain, with the rest looked up from reference TRBV7-2 and TRBJ1-6, is GAGVSQSPSNKVTEKGKDVELRCDPISGHTALYWYRQSLGQGLEFLIYFQGNSAPDKSGLPSDRFSAERTGGSVSTLTIQRTQQEDSAVYLCASSSTLSSYNSPLHFGNGTRLTVT.

The V and J genes are TRBV4-1 and TRBJ1-2; D ambiguous. Germline CDR1 reads MGHRA; CDR2 reads YSYEKL. V was pared by 0 bases and J by 7 bases, with 12 bases between. The CDR3 length is 14 residues. This CDR3 reads CASSQEAGFGGYTF. The CDR3 nucleotides are TGCGCCAGCAGCCAAGAAGCGGGGTTCGGTGGCTACACCTTC.

The rearrangement links TRBV2 to TRBJ2-3; a weak D match, TRBD1 (6 bases). The CDR3 runs to 12 residues. Germline V gives CDR1 SNHLY, CDR2 FYNNEI. Trimming pared 6 bases from V and 4 bases from J, leaving 8 bases between. The CDR3 loop reads CASRQGSDTQYF. The CDR3 coding sequence is TGTGCCAGCAGGCAGGGGTCAGATACGCAGTATTTT.

The V call is TRBV6-6, the J call TRBJ1-3; 10 bases are a match to TRBD1. Trimming removed 5 bases from V and 2 bases from J; junction bases left unmatched: 3. This CDR3 contains 15 residues. The germline gives CDR1 MNHNY, CDR2 SVGAGI (reference sequence). The CDR3 nucleotides read TGTGCCAGCAGTGGTGGACAGGGGGCTGGAAACACCATATATTTT. Residues: CASSGGQGAGNTIYF.

This clone was seen a single time. V and J are TRBV23-1 and TRBJ2-7; TRBD1 matches 8 bases. TRBV23-1 is identified as an open reading frame with a role that is uncertain. The V and J ends lost 2 bases and 4 bases, in that order; junction bases with no gene match: 10. This CDR3 comprises 16 residues. CDR3 amino acids: CASSQQGAEVTYEQYF. In DNA, the CDR3 is TGCGCCAGCAGTCAACAGGGGGCTGAAGTAACGTACGAGCAGTACTTC.

CDR3 in DNA: TGTGCCAGCAGCTTCGACAGGGATTACACTGAAGCTTTCTTT. The encoded protein is CASSFDRDYTEAFF. The chain has TRBV5-5 and TRBJ1-1, with 7 bases matching TRBD1. Germline CDR1 is SGHKS and CDR2 is YYEKEE (reference sequence). The CDR3 sequence is 14 residues long. The ends lost 2 bases at V and 3 bases at J; junction bases unmatched: 4. Full variable domain (missing parts from reference TRBV5-5 and TRBJ1-1): DAGVTQSPTHLIKTRGQQVTLRCSPISGHKSVSWYQQVLGQGPQFIFQYYEKEERGRGNFPDRFSARQFPNYSSELNVNALLLGDSALYLCASSFDRDYTEAFFGQGTRLTVV.

The chain is built from TRBV7-2 and TRBJ2-7; 7 bases are a match to TRBD1. V gave up 5 bases and J gave up 0 bases; unmatched junction bases: 4. CDR3 length equals 14 residues. Looked up from germline, CDR1 is SGHTA and CDR2 is FQGNSA. The CDR3 bases are TGTGCCAGCAGCCAAAGACAGGGCTCCTACGAGCAGTACTTC. It codes for CASSQRQGSYEQYF.

The chain has TRBV29-1 and TRBJ1-3; TRBD1 matches at 11 bases. This CDR3 comprises 15 residues. Trimming took 6 bases from V and 3 from J; bases not matched to a gene: 7. Germline CDR1 and CDR2: SQVTM and ANQGSEA. CDR3 loop: CSVEGQGDGGNTIYF. CDR3 in DNA: TGCAGCGTGGAGGGACAGGGGGATGGTGGAAACACCATATATTTT. The variable domain in full, completed from reference TRBV29-1 and TRBJ1-3, reads SAVISQKPSRDICQRGTSLTIQCQVDSQVTMMFWYRQQPGQSLTLIATANQGSEATYESGFVIDKFPISRPNLTFSTLTVSNMSPEDSSIYLCSVEGQGDGGNTIYFGEGSWLTVV.

The rearrangement uses TRBV28 and TRBJ1-1; D ambiguous. The CDR3 has 16 residues. Between the trimmed V and J ends, which lost 6 bases and 4 bases, there was a span of 21 bases. The germline V gene has CDR1 MDHEN and CDR2 SYDVKM. In DNA form, the CDR3 reads TGTGCCAGCAGACCTTCCGGAGGTGTCCGTGGCACTGAAGCTTTCTTT. Translation: CASRPSGGVRGTEAFF.

V gene TRBV6-5 combines with J gene TRBJ1-1; the D is unclear. This CDR3 contains 14 residues. Germline V lookup: CDR1 MNHEY, CDR2 SVGAGI. Trimming took off 6 bases at V and 4 bases at J, with 15 bases between the two ends. Written as DNA, the CDR3 is TGTGCCAGCAGCGATCCCCGGTTGATCACTGAAGCTTTCTTT. This encodes CASSDPRLITEAFF.

The chain combines TRBV6-5 with TRBJ1-1; perhaps TRBD1 as D (6 bases). The V gene lost 4 bases and the J gene lost 10 bases, with 10 bases spanning the gap. Germline V lookup: CDR1 MNHEY, CDR2 SVGAGI. The CDR3 contains 11 residues. DNA of the CDR3: TGTGCCAGCAGTTTCCCAGGGGCAGCTTTCTTT. Residues: CASSFPGAAFF.

This chain links TRBV7-9 with TRBJ2-5; TRBD1 aligns across 12 bases. V trimming: 5 bases; J trimming: 5 bases; junction bases outside the gene matches: 6. CDR1 SEHNR and CDR2 FQNEAQ come from the germline V gene (reference sequence). This CDR3 comprises 15 residues. The CDR3 DNA is TGTGCCAGCAGCGTCGGGACAGGGGGCGTGGAGACCCAGTACTTC. Encoded protein: CASSVGTGGVETQYF.